This TCR beta chain comes out of a study of blood T cell repertoires in COVID-19. Across the whole study: The United States, Italy and Spain supplied acute and convalescent COVID-19 samples.

Germline V lookup: CDR1 SGDLS, CDR2 YYNGEE. V lost 4 bases and J lost 6, with 11 bases in between. The CDR3 has 13 residues. Residents of 24 US areas, aged about 18 to 89 years, made up the participants. Sequencing was performed with immunoSEQ multiplex PCR; in TCRdb, only in-frame clones are kept and a portion is missing. Of about 130,000 clones in the sample, about nine tenths were seen once. The receptor comes from a man in his forties or fifties who had recovered from COVID-19. The sequencing sample was made of PBMCs or T cells enriched from blood (not recorded which). This chain uses TRBV9 with TRBJ1-5; D unclear. Here the CDR3 DNA reads TGTGCCAGCAGCCTGTCCCCCGGTCAGCCCCAGCATTTT. Residues: CASSLSPGQPQHF.